This T cell receptor (beta chain) was captured in a study of early T cells in non-severe SARS-CoV-2 infection. TCRdb processed the 5' RACE reads anew with MiXCR; each CDR3 protein has one entry. Of 25,000 to 35,000 distinct CDR3 sequences detected, about 6% appear once; the ten largest clones hold roughly 13%. The germline V gene encodes CDR1 MNHNS and CDR2 SASEGT. This CDR3 has 15 amino acids. Trimming took 0 bases from V and 6 from J, leaving 12 bases between them. This clonotype was recorded at least ten times. The TCR comes from an adult who was a healthcare worker with PCR-confirmed SARS-CoV-2 infection or an uninfected control (not recorded which). The sample taken for sequencing was whole blood. This sequence joins TRBV6-1 and TRBJ1-5, with D maybe TRBD1 (5 bases). The CDR3 spells CASSEALWGAQPQHF. The CDR3 coding sequence is TGTGCCAGCAGTGAAGCGCTCTGGGGCGCTCAGCCCCAGCATTTT.